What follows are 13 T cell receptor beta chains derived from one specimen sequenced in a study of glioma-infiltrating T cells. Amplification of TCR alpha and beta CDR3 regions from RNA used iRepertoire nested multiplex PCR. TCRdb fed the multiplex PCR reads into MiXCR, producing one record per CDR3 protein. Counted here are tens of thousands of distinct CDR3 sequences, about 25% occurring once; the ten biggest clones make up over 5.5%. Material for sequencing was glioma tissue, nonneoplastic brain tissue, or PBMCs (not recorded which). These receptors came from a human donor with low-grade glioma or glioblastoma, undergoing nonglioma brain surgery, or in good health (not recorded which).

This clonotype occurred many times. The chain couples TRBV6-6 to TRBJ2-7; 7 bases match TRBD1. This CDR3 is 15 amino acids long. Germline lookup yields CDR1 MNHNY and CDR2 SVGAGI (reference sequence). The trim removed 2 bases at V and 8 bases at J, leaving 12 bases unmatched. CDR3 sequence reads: CASSYTGTSGGKQYF. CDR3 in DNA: TGTGCCAGCAGTTACACCGGGACATCAGGGGGAAAGCAGTACTTC.

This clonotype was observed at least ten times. In nucleotides, the CDR3 is TGCGCCAGCAGCTTCACAGAGAGTGGCTACACCTTC. Translation: CASSFTESGYTF. The chain couples TRBV5-1 to TRBJ1-2; D gene ambiguous. Germline CDR1 and CDR2: SGHRS and YFSETQ. The CDR3 extends over 12 amino acids. V was cut by 2 bases and J by 7 bases, with 9 bases left in between.

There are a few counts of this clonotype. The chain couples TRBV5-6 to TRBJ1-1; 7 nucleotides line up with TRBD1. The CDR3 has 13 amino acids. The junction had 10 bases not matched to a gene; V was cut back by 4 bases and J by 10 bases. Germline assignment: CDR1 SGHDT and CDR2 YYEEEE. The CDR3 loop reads CASSHIDRARAFF. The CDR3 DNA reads TGTGCCAGCAGCCATATCGACAGGGCCAGAGCTTTCTTT.

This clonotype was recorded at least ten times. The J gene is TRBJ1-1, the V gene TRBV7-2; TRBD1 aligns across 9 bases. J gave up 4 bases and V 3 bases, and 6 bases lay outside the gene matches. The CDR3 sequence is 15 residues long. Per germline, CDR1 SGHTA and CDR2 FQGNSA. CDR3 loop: CASSFHRGQITEAFF. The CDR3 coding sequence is TGTGCCAGCAGCTTCCACAGGGGGCAAATCACTGAAGCTTTCTTT.

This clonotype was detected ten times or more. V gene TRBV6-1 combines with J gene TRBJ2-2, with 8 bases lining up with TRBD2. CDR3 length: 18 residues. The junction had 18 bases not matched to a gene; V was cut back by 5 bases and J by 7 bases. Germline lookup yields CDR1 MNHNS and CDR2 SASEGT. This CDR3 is CASSYRLFTGGDGGELFF. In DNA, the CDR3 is TGTGCCAGCAGTTACCGCCTCTTCACGGGGGGGGATGGCGGGGAGCTGTTTTTT.

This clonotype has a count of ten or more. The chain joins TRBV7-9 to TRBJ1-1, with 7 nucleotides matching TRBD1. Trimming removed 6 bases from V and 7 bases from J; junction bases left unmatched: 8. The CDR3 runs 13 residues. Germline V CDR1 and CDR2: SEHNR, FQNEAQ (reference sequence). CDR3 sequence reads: CASSPQGQLEAFF. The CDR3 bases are TGTGCCAGCAGTCCCCAGGGACAGCTTGAAGCTTTCTTT.

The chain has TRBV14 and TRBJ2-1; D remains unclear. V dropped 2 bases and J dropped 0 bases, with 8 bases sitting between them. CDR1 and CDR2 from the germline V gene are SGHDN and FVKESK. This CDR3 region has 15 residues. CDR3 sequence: CASSQQPLSYNEQFF. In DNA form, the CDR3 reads TGTGCCAGCAGCCAACAACCTCTCTCCTACAATGAGCAGTTCTTC.

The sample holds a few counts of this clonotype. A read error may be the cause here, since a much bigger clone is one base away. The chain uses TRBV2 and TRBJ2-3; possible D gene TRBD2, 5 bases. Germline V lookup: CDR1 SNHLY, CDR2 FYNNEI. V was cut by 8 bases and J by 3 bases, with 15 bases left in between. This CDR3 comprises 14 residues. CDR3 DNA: TGTGCCAGCGGTGTACGTCGCGGGACAGATACGCAGTATTTT. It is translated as CASGVRRGTDTQYF.

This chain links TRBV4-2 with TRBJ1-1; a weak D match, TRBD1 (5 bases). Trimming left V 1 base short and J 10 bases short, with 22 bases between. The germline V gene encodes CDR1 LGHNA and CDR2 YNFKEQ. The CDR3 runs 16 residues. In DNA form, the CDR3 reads TGTGCCAGCAGCCAAGTTGGGACTGAAGGGAGTGGCGGAGCTTTCTTT. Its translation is CASSQVGTEGSGGAFF.

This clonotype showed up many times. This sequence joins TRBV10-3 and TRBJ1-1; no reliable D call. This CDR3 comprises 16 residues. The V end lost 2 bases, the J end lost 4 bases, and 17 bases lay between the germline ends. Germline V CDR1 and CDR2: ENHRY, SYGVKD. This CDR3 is CAISENGEGSATEAFF. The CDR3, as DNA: TGTGCCATCAGTGAGAACGGAGAGGGATCGGCCACTGAAGCTTTCTTT.

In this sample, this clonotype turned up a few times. CDR3 coding DNA: TGCGCCAGCAGCTTGGTAGCGGCCGAGGACGAGCAGTACTTC. This sequence encodes CASSLVAAEDEQYF. The rearrangement joins TRBV5-1 to TRBJ2-7; D is perhaps TRBD2 (6 bases). Trimming left V 0 bases short and J 5 bases short, with 12 bases between. Germline CDR1 reads SGHRS; CDR2 reads YFSETQ. The CDR3 has 14 residues.

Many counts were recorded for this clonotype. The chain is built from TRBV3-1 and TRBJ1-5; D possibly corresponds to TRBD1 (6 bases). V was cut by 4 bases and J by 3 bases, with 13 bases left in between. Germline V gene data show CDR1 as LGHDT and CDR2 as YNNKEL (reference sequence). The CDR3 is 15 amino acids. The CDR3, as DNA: TGTGCCAGCAGCCGAGGGACAACTAACAATCAGCCCCAGCATTTT. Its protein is CASSRGTTNNQPQHF.

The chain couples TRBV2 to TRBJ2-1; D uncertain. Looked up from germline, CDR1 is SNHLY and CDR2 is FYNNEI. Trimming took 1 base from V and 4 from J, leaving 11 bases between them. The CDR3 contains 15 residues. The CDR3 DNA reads TGTGCCAGCAGTGAAGTTGGCGGCCCTTACAATGAGCAGTTCTTC. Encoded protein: CASSEVGGPYNEQFF. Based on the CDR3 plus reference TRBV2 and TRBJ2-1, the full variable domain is EPEVTQTPSHQVTQMGQEVILRCVPISNHLYFYWYRQILGQKVEFLVSFYNNEISEKSEIFDDQFSVERPDGSNFTLKIRSTKLEDSAMYFCASSEVGGPYNEQFFGPGTRLTVL.